Detailed here is one TCR beta chain. Terminally differentiated effector memory CD45RA+ cells were excluded from the naive CD8 cells, which were CD45RO-negative and positively selected for CCR7. The V and J ends lost 3 bases and 8 bases respectively, with 14 bases between them. The CDR3 is 15 amino acids. From germline, CDR1 is SGHTA and CDR2 FQGNSA. The entry originates in a study of shared clonotypes between healthy human individuals. Study in general: Aged 18 to 49, the donors were a couple of women and a few men. Each donor contributed plates that comprised three CD4 naive, three CD4 memory, two CD8 naive and one CD8 memory.

Clones were sequenced by immunoSEQ multiplex PCR, and TCRdb holds only the in-frame ones, with some missing. The repertoire holds millions of clones, with about 95% as singletons. This receptor was taken from a young man in good health. J is TRBJ1-6 and V is TRBV7-2; D might be TRBD1 (6 bases). Material for sequencing was naive CD8+ T cells sorted from blood. CDR3 coding DNA: TGTGCCAGCAGCTTCAGTTCAGGGGCTGATTCACCCCTCCACTTT. Protein product: CASSFSSGADSPLHF.